The source of this T cell receptor beta chain is a study of cytomegalovirus exposure and HLA in healthy donors. As to this clone: The antigen is undetermined.

The PCR was carried out with 60 Vbeta primers and 13 Jbeta primers. Clones were sequenced by immunoSEQ multiplex PCR, and TCRdb holds only the in-frame ones, with some missing. The sample lists 130,000 or so clones; approximately 80% were seen once. Germline trimming cut 6 bases from V and 4 bases from J; bases unmatched to any gene: 13. Germline assignment: CDR1 SGHTA and CDR2 FQGNSA. The length of the CDR3 is 16 residues. Study-wide results and limits: Later analysis indicated greater clonal expansion among HLA-associated TCR beta chains than among equally common other chains.

The source of this sequence is a young woman in good health and CMV-seronegative. Sequences were obtained from PBMCs. This chain joins TRBV7-2 and TRBJ1-2, with 8 bases identical to TRBD1. CDR3 loop: CASSPRAGGRRYGYTF. The CDR3 DNA reads TGTGCCAGCAGTCCTCGGGCAGGGGGCCGTCGCTATGGCTACACCTTC.